This TCR beta chain was sequenced in a study of early T cells in non-severe SARS-CoV-2 infection. V dropped 6 bases and J dropped 7 bases, with 13 bases sitting between them. This CDR3 region has 14 residues. MiXCR was run by TCRdb on the 5' RACE reads, yielding one entry per CDR3 protein. The repertoire holds tens of thousands of distinct CDR3 sequences, with 10% as singletons. Study outcomes and limitations: Private and CD4 specificities were missed by VDJdb matching, which favored anti-spike CD8 responses.

Turning to this clonotype: Its matching antigen is unknown.

The sequence was obtained from an adult who was a healthcare worker with PCR-confirmed SARS-CoV-2 infection or an uninfected control (not recorded which). The source material was whole blood, sampled at baseline. The rearrangement joins TRBV12-3 or TRBV12-4 to TRBJ1-6, with a weak D call TRBD1 (5 bases). CDR3 region: CASRSVTANSPLHF. The CDR3 nucleotides read TGTGCCAGCAGGTCCGTGACAGCCAATTCACCCCTCCACTTT.